Listed below are T cell receptor beta chains from one sample, sequenced in a study of OX40 agonist ivuxolimab in advanced cancers. Assay: immunoSEQ multiplex PCR; the TCRdb copy retains only in-frame clones and omits some. The sample has approximately 100,000 clones; around nine tenths are singletons. The material was CD4+ or CD8+ T cells sorted from blood, obtained in a trial of the OX40 agonist ivuxolimab. All receptors come from an adult with an advanced solid tumor such as melanoma, head and neck, liver or kidney cancer. Both conserved end residues are part of each CDR3. D genes are given only for firm matches. Clone size is not always given. Where it is, it says once, few, many or a class for expanded clones.

clone size,V gene,D gene,J gene,CDR3 DNA,CDR3 protein
NA,TRBV2,TRBD1,TRBJ2-5,TGTGCCAGCAGGCCGACAGGGGAAGAGACCCAGTACTTC,CASRPTGEETQYF
NA,TRBV5-1,TRBD1,TRBJ2-1,TGCGCCAGCAGCTTGAAGGGACAGGGGGTCAATGAGCAGTTCTTC,CASSLKGQGVNEQFF
few,TRBV25-1,NA,TRBJ1-5,TGTGCCAGCAGCTGGGGGGACTCGTATCATTTT,CASSWGDSYHF
NA,TRBV4-1,NA,TRBJ1-1,TGCGCCAGCAGCCAATTGCCCTCGGCGGGGATGAACACTGAAGCTTTCTTT,CASSQLPSAGMNTEAFF
NA,TRBV5-8,NA,TRBJ1-1,TGTGCCAGCAGCTTGGATCTTACTGGGTTGAACACTGAAGCTTTCTTT,CASSLDLTGLNTEAFF
NA,TRBV5-1,NA,TRBJ2-2,TGCGCCAGCAGCCGATTATCCAACACCGGGGAGCTGTTTTTT,CASSRLSNTGELFF
NA,TRBV11-3,TRBD2,TRBJ2-2,TGTGCCAGCAGTAAACTAGCGGACACCGGGGAGCTGTTTTTT,CASSKLADTGELFF
NA,TRBV18,NA,TRBJ2-7,TGTGCCAGCTCACCTGTAACTGCAAATACCTACGAGCAGTACTTC,CASSPVTANTYEQYF
NA,TRBV5-1,NA,TRBJ2-4,TGCGCCAGCAGCTTGAGCACGGAGGCCAAAAACATTCAGTACTTC,CASSLSTEAKNIQYF
NA,TRBV5-1,TRBD1,TRBJ1-1,TGCGCCAGCAGCTTGGGGGACAGGGTGAACACTGAAGCTTTCTTT,CASSLGDRVNTEAFF
NA,TRBV18,TRBD1,TRBJ2-2,TGTGCCAGCTCACAAGGGATCGCCGGGACAGGGGAAGGCACCGGGGAGCTGTTTTTT,CASSQGIAGTGEGTGELFF
once,TRBV6-6,NA,TRBJ1-6,TGTGCCAGCAGCCTACCTTTGGGGCTAAATTCACCCCTCCACTTT,CASSLPLGLNSPLHF
NA,TRBV9,NA,TRBJ2-7,TGTGCCAGCAGCCGAGAAGGGAGCTCCTACGAGCAGTACTTC,CASSREGSSYEQYF
NA,TRBV6-1,NA,TRBJ1-4,TGTGCCAACAGCCCGGACAGAAGTGAAAAACTGTTTTTT,CANSPDRSEKLFF
NA,TRBV2,TRBD1,TRBJ1-1,TGTGCCAGCAGTGGACAGGGTGAAGCTTTCTTT,CASSGQGEAFF
NA,TRBV27,NA,TRBJ1-1,TGTGCCAGCAGTTTATCTCCGGACAGTTTGGGTGTGAACACTGAAGCTTTCTTT,CASSLSPDSLGVNTEAFF
NA,TRBV14,NA,TRBJ2-7,TGTGCCAGCAGCCAAGATGTGCACCTCGACAAGGACGAGCAGTACTTC,CASSQDVHLDKDEQYF
once,TRBV9,NA,TRBJ2-1,TGTGCCAGCAGCCCGCGACAGAGCTCCTACAATGAGCAGTTCTTC,CASSPRQSSYNEQFF
NA,TRBV11-3,NA,TRBJ2-2,TGTGCCAGCAGCTTAGACAGGAACACCGGGGAGCTGTTTTTT,CASSLDRNTGELFF
NA,TRBV5-1,TRBD1,TRBJ2-1,TGCGCCAGCAGCTTTGAACTCAGGGGGCCGGGTGCAAGGGTCAATGAGCAGTTCTTC,CASSFELRGPGARVNEQFF
NA,TRBV9,NA,TRBJ1-1,TGTGCCAGCAGCCCCGGGGTCGGGGGTGAAGCTTTCTTT,CASSPGVGGEAFF
NA,TRBV4-1,NA,TRBJ1-4,TGCGCCAGCAGTCTCCCGGGGGGTGTGGGTGAAAAACTGTTTTTT,CASSLPGGVGEKLFF
NA,TRBV5-1,NA,TRBJ1-2,TGCGCCAGCAGCCCCGATCAGGGAGATGGCTACACCTTC,CASSPDQGDGYTF
NA,TRBV27,NA,TRBJ2-3,TGTGCCAGCAGTTTTCTCCGGGACAAGGGCACAGATACGCAGTATTTT,CASSFLRDKGTDTQYF
NA,TRBV6-1,NA,TRBJ2-7,TGTGCCAGCTCCATGGCCGGGACACCCTCCTACGAGCAGTACTTC,CASSMAGTPSYEQYF
NA,TRBV7-9,NA,TRBJ1-6,TGTGCCAGCAGCCCGGGCGGGGGGTTCTCACCCCTCCACTTT,CASSPGGGFSPLHF
NA,TRBV27,NA,TRBJ2-2,TGTGCCAGCAGTTTAAGGCAGATGAACACCGGGGAGCTGTTTTTT,CASSLRQMNTGELFF
NA,TRBV5-1,TRBD1,TRBJ1-1,TGCGCCAGTAGCCCGAATTCCCCGGGACAGGAAGCTTTCTTT,CASSPNSPGQEAFF
NA,TRBV7-8,NA,TRBJ1-4,TGTGCCAGCAGCCCCCGCGGGGAAAAACTGTTTTTT,CASSPRGEKLFF
NA,TRBV11-2,NA,TRBJ2-4,TGTGCCAGCAGCCTCTCAGGGGGGCTAGCCAAAAACATTCAGTACTTC,CASSLSGGLAKNIQYF
NA,TRBV6-5,NA,TRBJ2-5,TGTGCCAGCAGTCCATATAGTAGGGAGACCCAGTACTTC,CASSPYSRETQYF
NA,TRBV21-1,NA,TRBJ2-7,TGTGCCAGCAGAAGGTGCCGGGAAGTCTCCTACGAGCAGTACTTC,CASRRCREVSYEQYF
NA,TRBV7-3,NA,TRBJ2-2,TGTGCCAGCAGCTTAAGGGGATGGGGGCCCGCCGGGGAGCTGTTTTTT,CASSLRGWGPAGELFF
NA,TRBV14,NA,TRBJ2-7,TGTGCCAGCAGCCAGGCCTGGGCGACGTACTTC,CASSQAWATYF
NA,TRBV9,NA,TRBJ1-1,TGTGCCAGCAGCGTAAGCCCAGGAACACTTGAAGCTTTCTTT,CASSVSPGTLEAFF
NA,TRBV10-3,NA,TRBJ1-5,TGTGCCATCAGTGGGGACAAGGTTTATCAGCCCCAGCATTTT,CAISGDKVYQPQHF
NA,TRBV7-2,TRBD1,TRBJ2-3,TGTGCCAGCGGAGATACAGGGGGCGCAGATACGCAGTATTTT,CASGDTGGADTQYF
NA,TRBV14,TRBD1,TRBJ2-2,TGTGCCAGCAGCGTCACAGGGGCGTACACCGGGGAGCTGTTTTTT,CASSVTGAYTGELFF
NA,TRBV7-8,TRBD1,TRBJ1-1,TGTGCCAGCAGCTTAAGGGACAGGGGCACTGAAGCTTTCTTT,CASSLRDRGTEAFF
NA,TRBV7-3,TRBD1,TRBJ2-5,TGTGCCAGCAGCCCCGGGACAGGATTACAAGAGACCCAGTACTTC,CASSPGTGLQETQYF
NA,TRBV7-8,NA,TRBJ2-2,TGTGCCAGCAGCTTTGAAACCGGGGAGCTGTTTTTT,CASSFETGELFF
NA,TRBV7-9,TRBD1,TRBJ2-1,TGTGCCAGTCCGAACGCGGGACAGGGGATCAATGAGCAGTTCTTC,CASPNAGQGINEQFF
NA,TRBV7-7,NA,TRBJ2-5,TGTGCTAGCAGTCGGACGGGGTCGGTCGAGACCCAGTACTTC,CASSRTGSVETQYF
NA,TRBV12-5,TRBD1,TRBJ2-3,TGTGCTAGTGGCCACGCCAAAGTTGGACAGGAACCAGATACGCAGTATTTT,CASGHAKVGQEPDTQYF
NA,TRBV7-2,NA,TRBJ2-3,TGTGCCAGCAGCCCCAACGTCTTTAGCACAGATACGCAGTATTTT,CASSPNVFSTDTQYF
NA,TRBV7-2,NA,TRBJ2-7,TGTGCCAGCAGCCTCGGACAGTGGAGCTCCTACGAGCAGTACTTC,CASSLGQWSSYEQYF
NA,TRBV2,NA,TRBJ1-1,TGTGCCGGGTCAGGGGAAGTAGGATCCGGAGCTTTCTTT,CAGSGEVGSGAFF
NA,TRBV5-4,TRBD1,TRBJ1-4,TGTGCCAGCAGCCTTGACAGGGCAAGTGGAGAAAAACTGTTTTTT,CASSLDRASGEKLFF
NA,TRBV19,NA,TRBJ2-3,TGTGCCAGTAGTATAGATGCTGGGGGTGGAGAGGCCACAGATACGCAGTATTTT,CASSIDAGGGEATDTQYF
NA,TRBV19,NA,TRBJ1-4,TGTGCCAGTACCTCCACAGGTGGAGACGAAAAACTGTTTTTT,CASTSTGGDEKLFF
once,TRBV28,NA,TRBJ1-1,TGTGCCAGCAGCAGGGAAATCGACACTGAAGCTTTCTTT,CASSREIDTEAFF
NA,TRBV15,NA,TRBJ2-3,TGTGCCACCAGCAAGCCGGTGGGCGAGACGCCTGGTACGCAGTATTTT,CATSKPVGETPGTQYF
NA,TRBV28,TRBD1,TRBJ1-5,TGTGCCAGCAGTACCCCGGACAGGGAGAATCAGCCCCAGCATTTT,CASSTPDRENQPQHF
NA,TRBV5-1,NA,TRBJ1-2,TGCGCCAGCAGCTCTGGCTCGGACGGCTATGGCTACACCTTC,CASSSGSDGYGYTF
NA,TRBV7-8,NA,TRBJ2-7,TGTGCCAGCAGCCGGGTTAATGGGGGAGCACTTTACGAGCAGTACTTC,CASSRVNGGALYEQYF
NA,TRBV11-3,NA,TRBJ1-1,TGTGCCAGCAGCTTACGGGGAGAAGGCACTGAAGCTTTCTTT,CASSLRGEGTEAFF
NA,TRBV19,NA,TRBJ1-6,TGTGCCAGTAGTATTTCAGGGGAAAAGGATTCACCCCTCCACTTT,CASSISGEKDSPLHF
NA,TRBV6-6,NA,TRBJ2-2,TGTGCCAGCAGTTACGACACCTCCGGGGAGCTGTTTTTT,CASSYDTSGELFF
few,TRBV10-3,NA,TRBJ1-1,TGTGCCATCAGTGAGAGTAGGGACACTGAAGCTTTCTTT,CAISESRDTEAFF